These 21 T cell receptor beta chains came from one sample sequenced in a study of cytomegalovirus exposure and HLA in healthy donors. A multiplex PCR was run with 60 Vbeta primers and 13 Jbeta primers. TCRdb's table, derived via immunoSEQ multiplex PCR, lists solely in-frame clones and lacks some. The sample includes about 220,000 clones, approximately 68% seen only once; the top ten take about 1.9%. The specimen sequenced was PBMCs. Source of these receptors: a woman aged 25 to 39 in good health and CMV-seronegative.

The J gene is TRBJ2-5, the V gene TRBV4-1; 8 bases are a match to TRBD2. Germline CDR1 reads MGHRA; CDR2 reads YSYEKL. The CDR3 runs 16 residues. V dropped 0 bases and J dropped 0; count of bases not matched to a gene: 3. CDR3 residues: CASSQDPAGDQETQYF. DNA for the CDR3: TGCGCCAGCAGCCAAGATCCAGCGGGGGACCAAGAGACCCAGTACTTC.

The chain links TRBV2 to TRBJ1-1, with D possibly being TRBD1 (5 bases). The CDR3 contains 17 residues. From germline, CDR1 is SNHLY and CDR2 FYNNEI. Deletions cut 0 bases from V and 4 bases from J, with 18 bases between. CDR3 region: CASSEAWGGGVATEAFF. The CDR3 coding sequence is TGTGCCAGCAGTGAAGCTTGGGGGGGAGGTGTCGCCACTGAAGCTTTCTTT.

The chain joins TRBV5-1 to TRBJ2-7, with TRBD2 identical over 7 bases. This CDR3 has 19 amino acids. Germline trimming cut 0 bases from V and 0 bases from J; bases unmatched to any gene: 15. The germline gives CDR1 SGHRS, CDR2 YFSETQ. CDR3: CASSLAESGEGKNSYEQYF. The CDR3 nucleotides are TGCGCCAGCAGCTTGGCCGAATCTGGGGAGGGCAAAAACTCCTACGAGCAGTACTTC.

Only one count was recorded for this clone. The chain is built from TRBV18 and TRBJ1-1; the D is unclear. CDR1 and CDR2 (germline): KGHSH, LQKENI. Trimming removed 0 bases from V and 4 bases from J, with 9 bases in between. The CDR3 has 14 residues. The CDR3: CASSPPSRVTEAFF. As DNA, the CDR3 is TGTGCCAGCTCACCACCGAGTCGAGTCACTGAAGCTTTCTTT.

In regard to this clone: Its ends do not fully match the called genes, so a read error is possible. The sample carries other DNA sequences with the same CDR3. The V call is TRBV5-1, the J call TRBJ1-1; 9 bases line up with TRBD1. Germline CDR1 reads SGHRS; CDR2 reads YFSETQ. The CDR3 spans 15 residues. The CDR3 loop is CASSLGGQGFSEAFF. DNA for the CDR3: TGTGCCAGCAGCTTGGGCGGACAGGGGTTCTCTGAAGCTTTCTTT. The variable domain in full, with the rest retrieved from reference TRBV5-1 and TRBJ1-1, is KAGVTQTPRYLIKTRGQQVTLSCSPISGHRSVSWYQQTPGQGLQFLFEYFSETQRNKGNFPGRFSGRQFSNSRSEMNVSTLELGDSALYLCASSLGGQGFSEAFFGQGTRLTVV.

This chain links TRBV18 with TRBJ1-1, with D maybe TRBD1 (5 bases). Germline CDR1 KGHSH, CDR2 LQKENI. Deletions cut 4 bases from V and 5 bases from J, with 11 bases between. This CDR3 is built from 13 residues. The CDR3 region is CASSLSEGTEAFF. In nucleotides, the CDR3 is TGTGCCAGCTCACTCTCGGAGGGGACTGAAGCTTTCTTT.

To note about this clone: The junction differs from germline at one of its ends, possibly a read error. The chain has TRBV18 and TRBJ1-1; the match to TRBD1 covers 12 bases. Germline V lookup: CDR1 KGHSH, CDR2 LQKENI. The CDR3 length is 14 residues. CDR3 amino acids: CASSPLESGQGARF. The CDR3 DNA reads TGTGCCAGCTCACCTCTGGAGTCGGGACAGGGGGCGCGTTTT.

The CDR3 reads CASKLLAESYEQYF. DNA of the CDR3: TGTGCCAGCAAGTTACTAGCAGAATCCTACGAGCAGTACTTC. The chain has TRBV2 and TRBJ2-5; tentatively, D is TRBD2 (6 bases). Gene TRBJ2-7 matches the end of the DNA better, so the J call may be wrong. The CDR3 has 14 amino acids. Germline V lookup: CDR1 SNHLY, CDR2 FYNNEI.

This clone was detected once. V gene TRBV4-1 combines with J gene TRBJ2-1, with TRBD2 matching over 11 bases. Germline lookup yields CDR1 MGHRA and CDR2 YSYEKL. CDR3 size: 16 residues. The V segment lost 4 bases and the J segment 4 bases; nucleotides outside the gene matches: 6. The CDR3 loop is CASSPGRTSGYNEQFF. DNA for the CDR3: TGCGCCAGCAGCCCTGGCCGGACTAGCGGGTACAATGAGCAGTTCTTC.

The chain is built from TRBV30 and TRBJ2-3; D is ambiguous. The CDR3 totals 12 residues. Trimming cost V 5 bases and J 5 bases, with 11 bases left between them. Germline lookup yields CDR1 GTSNPN and CDR2 SVGIG (reference sequence). The CDR3, as DNA: TGTGCCTGGGGCCCGATGGTAGATACGCAGTATTTT. Translating gives CAWGPMVDTQYF.

In nucleotides, the CDR3 is TGTGCCGCTGGGCCCGGGGTGAGCACTGAAGCTTTCTTT. As protein: CAAGPGVSTEAFF. The chain joins TRBV12-5 to TRBJ1-1; no clear D. The germline CDR1 and CDR2 sequences are LGHNT and FRNRAP. CDR3 length: 13 residues.

The J gene is TRBJ2-1, the V gene TRBV29-1; D is unresolved. The CDR3 spans 11 residues. V lost 3 bases and J 7 bases, leaving 7 bases between the germline ends. Germline V gives CDR1 SQVTM, CDR2 ANQGSEA. The CDR3 DNA follows: TGCAGCGTTGATGTGCGTAATGAGCAGTTCTTC. Amino acid sequence: CSVDVRNEQFF.

The chain joins TRBV5-4 to TRBJ2-5, with D possibly being TRBD1 (6 bases). The J call is doubtful: the DNA matches TRBJ2-7 better. Germline V gene data show CDR1 as SGHNT and CDR2 as YYREEE (reference sequence). This CDR3 has 13 residues. This CDR3 reads CASSLTGTYEQYF. The CDR3 bases are TGTGCCAGCAGCTTAACAGGGACCTACGAGCAGTACTTC.

This clone has a handful of counts. This chain connects TRBV5-4 to TRBJ2-7; 7 nucleotides line up with TRBD1. V lost 0 bases to trimming and J lost 2 bases; unmatched junction nucleotides: 2. Germline lookup yields CDR1 SGHNT and CDR2 YYREEE (reference sequence). The CDR3 is 14 amino acids. The CDR3 coding sequence is TGTGCCAGCAGCTTGGCGGGACAGACCTACGAGCAGTACTTC. This translates into CASSLAGQTYEQYF.

The CDR3 DNA reads TGCAGCGTTGAAGGGTCAAACAGGGCTTTTTACAATGAGCAGTTCTTC. This translates into CSVEGSNRAFYNEQFF. V is TRBV29-1 and J is TRBJ2-1, with TRBD1 as a possible D gene (6 bases). CDR1 and CDR2 from the germline V gene are SQVTM and ANQGSEA. Trimming cost V 1 base and J 4 bases, with 17 bases left between them. The CDR3 spans 16 residues.

The V gene is TRBV7-2, the J gene TRBJ2-2; 8 bases map to TRBD2. The CDR3 has 15 amino acids. The V gene end was trimmed by 3 bases and the J gene end by 6 bases; junction bases not matched to a gene: 6. Germline-derived CDR1 and CDR2 are SGHTA and FQGNSA. The CDR3 DNA follows: TGTGCCAGCAGCTTGGGACTAGGGTTTGCCGGGGAGCTGTTTTTT. It is translated as CASSLGLGFAGELFF.

Of note for this clone: The junction departs from the called germline gene at one end, perhaps through a read error. The V call is TRBV7-9, the J call TRBJ2-3, with D possibly TRBD1 on 5 matching bases. The V gene's germline CDR1 is SEHNR and CDR2 FQNEAQ (reference sequence). The CDR3 has 15 amino acids. The CDR3 DNA reads as TGTTCCAGCAGCTTAGTAAGGGGTAGCACAGATACGCAGTATTTT. This codes for CSSSLVRGSTDTQYF.

The rearrangement links TRBV5-6 to TRBJ1-1; 7 nucleotides align to TRBD1. The CDR3 is 15 residues long. With 0 bases clipped from V and 1 base from J, the junction kept 3 bases outside the gene matches. Per germline, CDR1 SGHDT and CDR2 YYEEEE. For the CDR3, the DNA is TGTGCCAGCAGCTTGGTGGGGACAGCGAACACTGAAGCTTTCTTT. Residues: CASSLVGTANTEAFF. The full variable domain, rest sourced from reference TRBV5-6 and TRBJ1-1, is DAGVTQSPTHLIKTRGQQVTLRCSPKSGHDTVSWYQQALGQGPQFIFQYYEEEERQRGNFPDRFSGHQFPNYSSELNVNALLLGDSALYLCASSLVGTANTEAFFGQGTRLTVV.

This clone was seen just once. The chain couples TRBV27 to TRBJ2-1, with TRBD2 matching over 12 bases. Looked up from germline, CDR1 is MNHEY and CDR2 is SMNVEV (reference sequence). The CDR3 covers 16 residues. V was clipped by 4 bases and J by 7 bases; unmatched bases: 8. The CDR3 region is CASSYKTSGSVNEQFF. DNA of the CDR3: TGTGCCAGCAGTTACAAGACTAGCGGGAGTGTTAATGAGCAGTTCTTC.

The rearrangement uses TRBV13 and TRBJ2-3, with TRBD1 matching 9 bases. The CDR3 covers 17 residues. Per germline, CDR1 PRHDT and CDR2 FYEKMQ (reference sequence). The J segment lost 3 bases and the V segment lost 4 bases, leaving 11 bases of the junction unmatched. The CDR3 bases are TGTGCCAGCAGCTCCAGATCAACGGACAGGGGTACAGATACGCAGTATTTT. Protein sequence: CASSSRSTDRGTDTQYF.

The V gene is TRBV19, the J gene TRBJ2-7; TRBD1 matches 7 bases. CDR3 size: 13 residues. J gave up 7 bases and V 10 bases, and 13 bases lay outside the gene matches. Germline-derived CDR1 and CDR2 are LNHDA and SQIVND (reference sequence). The CDR3 nucleotides are TGTGCCACCCGAGGGACAGAAGTTGGAGAGCAGTACTTC. Translation gives CATRGTEVGEQYF.